Given below is one TCR beta chain in context. What it recognizes is unknown. With 2 bases removed from V and 5 bases from J, the gap between germline ends came to 13 bases. Per the germline V gene, CDR1 is ENHRY and CDR2 is SYGVKD. The CDR3 loop spans 14 amino acids. The entry originates in a study of shared clonotypes between healthy human individuals. General study findings and limits: Depth of sequencing was expected to influence donor clonotype sharing.

TCRdb's copy holds only in-frame clones and misses some; the assay was immunoSEQ multiplex PCR. Among hundreds of thousands of clones listed, around four fifths were seen once. All participating donors were Caucasian adults from Nashville, Tennessee. This chain connects TRBV10-3 to TRBJ2-7; perhaps TRBD1 as D (5 bases). What was sequenced was memory CD4+ T cells sorted from blood. Subset defined: CD45RA-negative fraction. The sequence derives from a woman aged 25 to 39 in good health. The CDR3 loop reads CAISERAGIHEQYF. CDR3 bases: TGTGCCATCAGTGAGAGGGCAGGGATCCACGAGCAGTACTTC.